The rows below give T cell receptor beta chains drawn from one sample of a study of blood T cells in healthy people across ages. TCRdb reprocessed the 5' RACE reads via MiXCR and lists one record per CDR3 protein. This sample has 750,000 to 1,000,000 distinct CDR3 sequences, with about 27% found just once. This sample was shared with a second study, whose subject was T cells of mothers and their children.

The sequencing sample was made of blood. These receptors were collected from a middle-aged woman in good health. Both conserved end residues are part of each CDR3. D genes are given only for firm matches. Clone size, where shown, is once, few, many, or a class for clones that have expanded.

clone_size d_call j_call v_call cdr3_nt cdr3_aa
few . TRBJ1-2 TRBV5-5 TGTGCCAGCAGCTTGGTTTCCGGGCCCTATGGCTACACCTTC CASSLVSGPYGYTF
. . TRBJ1-1 TRBV20-1 TGCAGTGCTAGACAACAGGGACGGGGAGCTGAAGCTTTCTTT CSARQQGRGAEAFF
. . TRBJ2-5 TRBV20-1 TGCAGTGCTAGTTCCCCCGGCCGTAGCTTATGGGAGCAAGAGACCCAGTACTTC CSASSPGRSLWEQETQYF
many . TRBJ1-2 TRBV5-6 TGTGCCAGCAGCTCCAGGCGTACCTATGGCTACACCTTC CASSSRRTYGYTF
many TRBD1 TRBJ1-5 TRBV6-2/TRBV6-3 TGTGCCAGCAGTAGACAGGGAGGGAATCAGCCCCAGCATTTT CASSRQGGNQPQHF
many TRBD1 TRBJ1-2 TRBV5-4 TGTGCCAGCAGCTTACCCACAGGGGCCCGTCACTATGGCTACACCTTC CASSLPTGARHYGYTF
many . TRBJ1-1 TRBV29-1 TGCAGCGTCCTCGACAGTAGCACTGAAGCTTTCTTT CSVLDSSTEAFF
. TRBD2 TRBJ2-7 TRBV7-2 TGTGCCAGCAGCCCCCAGAGGGCGGGAGGTATAGACCCGCCCTACGAGCAGTACTTC CASSPQRAGGIDPPYEQYF
many . TRBJ1-2 TRBV29-1 TGCAGCGTCTACGCCGCCACGGGGGGCTACACCTTC CSVYAATGGYTF
. . TRBJ1-3 TRBV4-1 TGCGCCAGCAGCCAAGGCGATCAGGGGTCTGGAAACACCACATATTTT CASSQGDQGSGNTTYF
. . TRBJ2-1 TRBV28 TGTGCCAGCAGTCGCCTCGAGTTCGGGGGAGGTCGCAACGATGAGCAGTTCTTC CASSRLEFGGGRNDEQFF
many TRBD1 TRBJ2-7 TRBV29-1 TGCAGCGTTTTTACAGTAAAGGACAGGGTAGGCTACGAGCAGTACTTC CSVFTVKDRVGYEQYF
many . TRBJ1-2 TRBV7-2 TGTGCCAGCAGCTCCTTTAACTATGGCTACACCTTC CASSSFNYGYTF
. . TRBJ2-1 TRBV7-3 TGTGCCAGCAGCTTAGAGGGTAGCGGCCGCGAGCAGTTCTTC CASSLEGSGREQFF
. . TRBJ2-5 TRBV5-1 TGCGCCAGCAGCCTAGACAGGCCTCCAATTGGGGAGCAGTACTTC CASSLDRPPIGEQYF